These 21 T cell receptor beta chains originate from one sample sequenced in a study of blood T cells in healthy people across ages. PCR was performed a second time for roughly 6 to 12 cycles using a sample-barcoded 5' primer and a J-beta primer mix. TCRdb reanalysed the 5' RACE reads using MiXCR and keeps one entry per CDR3 protein. There are over a million distinct CDR3 sequences in the sample; less than 45% occur only once, and more than 4% lies in the top ten. The material sequenced was blood. The receptors shown here come from a woman under 30 in good health.

V gene TRBV18 combines with J gene TRBJ2-3; 7 bases line up with TRBD2. CDR1 and CDR2 from the germline V gene are KGHSH and LQKENI. This CDR3 comprises 15 residues. With 2 bases clipped from V and 2 bases from J, the junction kept 4 bases outside the gene matches. The CDR3 protein is CASSPGGSLTDTQYF. CDR3 sequence (DNA): TGTGCCAGCTCACCAGGCGGGAGCCTCACAGATACGCAGTATTTT.

The sample holds a few counts of this clonotype. V is TRBV14 and J is TRBJ1-2, with unresolved D. Trimming pared 2 bases from V and 9 bases from J, leaving 10 bases between. This CDR3 region has 12 residues. CDR1 SGHDN and CDR2 FVKESK come from the germline V gene. CDR3 in amino acids: CASSQIPASYTF. CDR3 sequence (DNA): TGTGCCAGCAGCCAAATCCCGGCCAGCTACACCTTC.

The CDR3: CASSSKVNQPQHF. In DNA, the CDR3 is TGTGCCAGCAGCTCAAAAGTCAATCAGCCCCAGCATTTT. The J gene is TRBJ1-5, the V gene TRBV7-2; D is undetermined. CDR3 size: 13 residues. The germline CDR1 and CDR2 sequences are SGHTA and FQGNSA. Deletions cut 4 bases from V and 3 bases from J, with 7 bases between.

This sequence joins TRBV27 and TRBJ2-3; a possible D gene is TRBD2 (5 bases). The CDR3 consists of 15 residues. Germline V gene sequence: CDR1 MNHEY, CDR2 SMNVEV (reference sequence). Trimming left V 6 bases short and J 0 bases short, with 13 bases between. In DNA, the CDR3 is TGTGCCAGCAGGCCCCAAGGCGGGAGCACAGATACGCAGTATTTT. Translation: CASRPQGGSTDTQYF.

The V gene is TRBV4-1, the J gene TRBJ1-1; D not resolved. Deletions cut 4 bases from V and 7 bases from J, with 10 bases between. CDR3 length equals 12 residues. The V gene's germline CDR1 is MGHRA and CDR2 YSYEKL. CDR3 DNA: TGCGCCAGCAGCCCGGATCGGCATGAAGCTTTCTTT. This encodes CASSPDRHEAFF.

The chain couples TRBV27 to TRBJ2-1; 10 nucleotides align to TRBD2. CDR1 MNHEY and CDR2 SMNVEV come from the germline V gene (reference sequence). The CDR3 is made up of 16 amino acids. V shed 0 bases and J 2 bases; nucleotides not matched to a gene: 1. The CDR3 here is CASSLSGLAAYNEQFF. CDR3 nucleotide sequence: TGTGCCAGCAGTTTATCCGGACTAGCGGCCTACAATGAGCAGTTCTTC.

This clonotype was observed a handful of times. The genes are TRBV2 and TRBJ1-1; the D gene is possibly TRBD1 (6 bases). Germline loops: CDR1 SNHLY, CDR2 FYNNEI. V was shortened by 8 bases and J by 5 bases, with 15 bases between the two germline ends. The CDR3 runs 13 residues. CDR3 sequence (DNA): TGTGCCAGCGGGGGGGCGCCGAGGACTGAAGCTTTCTTT. Translating it yields CASGGAPRTEAFF.

The CDR3 protein is CATKPGSGPTYEQYF. DNA for the CDR3: TGTGCCACCAAGCCCGGCAGCGGACCCACCTACGAGCAGTACTTC. The V and J genes are TRBV19 and TRBJ2-7; weak D call: TRBD2 (5 bases). This CDR3 region has 15 residues. The V end was cut by 10 bases, the J end by 2 bases, with 21 bases between. The germline gives CDR1 LNHDA, CDR2 SQIVND (reference sequence). The full variable domain, with the rest looked up from reference TRBV19 and TRBJ2-7, is DGGITQSPKYLFRKEGQNVTLSCEQNLNHDAMYWYRQDPGQGLRLIYYSQIVNDFQKGDIAEGYSVSREKKESFPLTVTSAQKNPTAFYLCATKPGSGPTYEQYFGPGTRLTVT.

J is TRBJ1-2 and V is TRBV7-9, with 7 positions matching TRBD1. Unmatched junction bases numbered 10, after V lost 7 bases and J lost 2 bases. Germline CDR1 reads SEHNR; CDR2 reads FQNEAQ (reference sequence). This CDR3 comprises 15 residues. The CDR3 loop reads CASTAPDRSNYGYTF. CDR3 coding DNA: TGTGCCAGCACCGCCCCGGACAGGAGCAACTATGGCTACACCTTC.

The rearrangement uses TRBV2 and TRBJ2-3; D is undetermined. CDR1 is SNHLY and CDR2 is FYNNEI in the germline V gene. V shed 3 bases and J shed 2 bases, with 6 bases lying between them. The CDR3 has 13 residues. The CDR3 protein is CASSEPDTDTQYF. In nucleotides, the CDR3 is TGTGCCAGCAGTGAGCCAGACACAGATACGCAGTATTTT. The whole variable domain, filled in from reference TRBV2 and TRBJ2-3, reads EPEVTQTPSHQVTQMGQEVILRCVPISNHLYFYWYRQILGQKVEFLVSFYNNEISEKSEIFDDQFSVERPDGSNFTLKIRSTKLEDSAMYFCASSEPDTDTQYFGPGTRLTVL.

The chain recombines TRBV11-2 with TRBJ2-1; the D gene is possibly TRBD2 (6 bases). In germline, CDR1 is SGHAT, CDR2 FQNNGV. The V end lost 5 bases, the J end lost 5 bases, and 19 bases lay between the germline ends. This CDR3 comprises 16 residues. This CDR3 is CASSQATRALDNEQFF. CDR3 nucleotides: TGTGCCAGCAGCCAAGCGACTAGGGCTCTAGACAATGAGCAGTTCTTC.

The rearrangement links TRBV20-1 to TRBJ2-3, with a tentative D call TRBD2 (7 bases). The CDR3 loop spans 15 amino acids. Germline values: CDR1 DFQATT, CDR2 SNEGSKA (reference sequence). Trimming shortened V by 1 base and J by 6 bases, and 17 bases separated the two germline ends. CDR3 bases: TGCAGTGCTAGAGTTAAGGGGGGGCCGTCCGATACGCAGTATTTT. Translated, it gives CSARVKGGPSDTQYF.

The rearrangement links TRBV3-1 to TRBJ2-5; 7 positions agree with TRBD2. This CDR3 is built from 17 residues. Germline V CDR1 and CDR2: LGHDT, YNNKEL (reference sequence). Trimming took 1 base from V and 5 from J; bases not matched to a gene: 13. CDR3 DNA sequence: TGTGCCAGCAGCCAAGGGGCTAGCGGTGTTTTCTTGGAGACCCAGTACTTC. Protein product: CASSQGASGVFLETQYF.

V gene TRBV2 combines with J gene TRBJ1-1, with TRBD1 as a possible D gene (5 bases). CDR1 and CDR2 (germline): SNHLY, FYNNEI. The CDR3 spans 14 residues. V was trimmed by 7 bases and J by 4 bases, leaving 16 bases between them. The CDR3 loop reads CASIWGGTLTEAFF. The DNA for the CDR3 is TGTGCCAGCATCTGGGGGGGGACCCTCACTGAAGCTTTCTTT.

Turning to this clonotype: An end of the junction does not agree with germline; a read error may underlie this. The CDR3 spells CASSQVAGGNTVAFF. The DNA of the CDR3 is TGCGCCAGCAGCCAAGTTGCAGGGGGGAACACTGTAGCTTTCTTT. The V and J genes are TRBV4-1 and TRBJ1-1; 7 bases are a match to TRBD1. Germline-derived CDR1 and CDR2 are MGHRA and YSYEKL. The CDR3 contains 15 residues.

V and J are TRBV9 and TRBJ2-5, with 9 positions matching TRBD1. The assigned J gene may be wrong: the sequence end matches TRBJ2-4 better. The CDR3 has 14 residues. CDR1 is SGDLS, CDR2 YYNGEE, per germline. CDR3 bases: TGTGCCAGCAGCCCAACGACAGGGGGGAACATTCAGTACTTC. Its translation is CASSPTTGGNIQYF.

This clonotype was observed a handful of times. This chain connects TRBV6-6 to TRBJ1-6; maybe TRBD1 (5 bases). V lost 2 bases and J lost 5, with 13 bases in between. This CDR3 contains 16 residues. Germline CDR1 and CDR2: MNHNY and SVGAGI (reference sequence). CDR3 sequence (DNA): TGTGCCAGCAGTTACCCCCAGACAGTTAATAATTCACCCCTCCACTTT. As protein: CASSYPQTVNNSPLHF.

This chain joins TRBV29-1 and TRBJ1-1; 8 bases match TRBD1. Per the germline V gene, CDR1 is SQVTM and CDR2 is ANQGSEA. Unmatched junction bases numbered 7, after V lost 6 bases and J lost 1 base. The length of the CDR3 is 14 residues. This CDR3 is CSVVDRGRNTEAFF. In DNA form, the CDR3 reads TGCAGCGTCGTAGACAGGGGACGGAACACTGAAGCTTTCTTT.

V gene TRBV27 combines with J gene TRBJ1-1; D ambiguous. Looked up from germline, CDR1 is MNHEY and CDR2 is SMNVEV (reference sequence). V was trimmed by 6 bases and J by 3 bases, leaving 11 bases between them. This CDR3 has 13 amino acids. The CDR3 DNA reads as TGTGCCAGCAGCTTCAGAGAAGACACTGAAGCTTTCTTT. Amino acid sequence: CASSFREDTEAFF.

The chain couples TRBV20-1 to TRBJ1-1; D uncertain. V shed 0 bases and J shed 8 bases, with 16 bases lying between them. CDR3 length: 14 amino acids. CDR1 and CDR2 from the germline V gene are DFQATT and SNEGSKA (reference sequence). CDR3 residues: CSAREPDDTREAFF. CDR3 bases: TGCAGTGCTAGAGAGCCAGACGACACGAGGGAAGCTTTCTTT.

V gene TRBV20-1 combines with J gene TRBJ2-1; weak D call: TRBD1 (6 bases). The CDR3 loop spans 12 amino acids. Trimming stripped 4 bases from V and 15 bases from J, with 19 bases between. Germline V gene sequence: CDR1 DFQATT, CDR2 SNEGSKA (reference sequence). This CDR3 reads CSATSRQGLPFF. CDR3 bases: TGCAGTGCTACCTCCCGGCAGGGGTTACCGTTCTTC.